Listed below are T cell receptor beta chains from one sample, sequenced in a study of T cell changes during pregnancy in multiple sclerosis. Assay: immunoSEQ multiplex PCR; the TCRdb copy retains only in-frame clones and omits some. Seen here are about 110,000 clones, approximately 91% observed once, and the top ten hold about 3%. Sequenced material: peripheral blood, taken after pregnancy. The receptor source for this set is a female donor with multiple sclerosis, enrolled in a pregnancy study. The CDR3 runs from the conserved cysteine through the conserved F or W. A D gene is named only where the DNA matches it firmly. Some rows have no size entry. The others give once, few or many, or a class for an expanded clone.

V: TRBV15
D: TRBD1
J: TRBJ2-7
size: few
DNA: TGTGCCACCAGCGACCTGAGGGACAGGCACGAGCAGTACTTC
CDR3: CATSDLRDRHEQYF

V: TRBV6-5
D: TRBD1
J: TRBJ2-7
size: .
DNA: TGTGCCACGATGCCGGCAGGGGGATCCTACGAGCAGTACTTC
CDR3: CATMPAGGSYEQYF

V: TRBV15
D: TRBD2
J: TRBJ2-5
size: once
DNA: TGTGCCACCAGCAGAGATCTAGCGGGAGAGACCCAGTACTTC
CDR3: CATSRDLAGETQYF

V: TRBV15
D: .
J: TRBJ1-5
size: .
DNA: TGTGCCACCAGCAGAAAAATTCAGGGGCGGAGCAATCAGCCCCAGCATTTT
CDR3: CATSRKIQGRSNQPQHF

V: TRBV27
D: TRBD2
J: TRBJ2-1
size: once
DNA: TGTGCCAGCAGTTTTAGCGGGGGCCTTGAGCAGTTCTTC
CDR3: CASSFSGGLEQFF

V: TRBV5-1
D: .
J: TRBJ2-2
size: once
DNA: TGCGCCAGCAGCCCCGGGGAAATTCCGATAAGATACACCGGGGAGCTGTTTTTT
CDR3: CASSPGEIPIRYTGELFF

V: TRBV6-4
D: TRBD1
J: TRBJ2-1
size: .
DNA: TGTGCCAGCAGTGGACAGGGGAGTTTGGATGAGCAGTTCTTC
CDR3: CASSGQGSLDEQFF

V: TRBV5-4
D: TRBD1
J: TRBJ2-7
size: .
DNA: TGTGCCAGCGGAGACAGGGAGAGCACCTACGAGCAGTACTTC
CDR3: CASGDRESTYEQYF

V: TRBV9
D: TRBD1
J: TRBJ2-7
size: .
DNA: TGTGCCAGCAGCGACAAGGACAGGGGCCTCGAGCAGTACTTC
CDR3: CASSDKDRGLEQYF

V: TRBV4-1
D: TRBD1
J: TRBJ1-5
size: .
DNA: TGCGCCAGCAGCCACGCAGGGGGCTTAAATCAGCCCCAGCATTTT
CDR3: CASSHAGGLNQPQHF

V: TRBV27
D: .
J: TRBJ1-1
size: .
DNA: TGTGCCAGCAGTCGACCCGGGGGAACTGAAGCTTTCTTT
CDR3: CASSRPGGTEAFF

V: TRBV2
D: .
J: TRBJ1-1
size: .
DNA: TGTGCCAGCAGTGAAGGACAGGTCCTGGTTCGCGCTTTCTTT
CDR3: CASSEGQVLVRAFF

V: TRBV7-6
D: .
J: TRBJ2-6
size: .
DNA: TGTGCCAGCAGCTTAGGGTGGGACACTGGGGCCAACGTCCTGACTTTC
CDR3: CASSLGWDTGANVLTF

V: TRBV5-6
D: .
J: TRBJ2-1
size: .
DNA: TGTGCCAGCACGGAGGGAGTTGGGAGCGGGGAGCAGTTCTTC
CDR3: CASTEGVGSGEQFF

V: TRBV5-1
D: .
J: TRBJ2-7
size: few
DNA: TGCGCCAGCAGCTTGGTTGAGGGTTCAGGCGAGCAGTACTTC
CDR3: CASSLVEGSGEQYF

V: TRBV5-8
D: .
J: TRBJ2-2
size: .
DNA: TGTGCCAGCAGCTTGTTTACAGGCTCCGGGGAGCTGTTTTTT
CDR3: CASSLFTGSGELFF

V: TRBV14
D: TRBD1
J: TRBJ2-2
size: .
DNA: TGTGCCAGCAGCCACCATTCCGACAGGGGGCTTGGGGAGCTGTTTTTT
CDR3: CASSHHSDRGLGELFF

V: TRBV5-1
D: TRBD2
J: TRBJ2-1
size: .
DNA: TGCGCCAGCAGCCGATCCGGGACTAGCGGGGTTAATGAGCAGTTCTTC
CDR3: CASSRSGTSGVNEQFF

V: TRBV4-1
D: TRBD1
J: TRBJ1-3
size: .
DNA: TGCGCCAGCAGCCCGACACCAGGGGGTTTGGCTGGAAACACCATATATTTT
CDR3: CASSPTPGGLAGNTIYF

V: TRBV6-5
D: TRBD1
J: TRBJ2-1
size: .
DNA: TGTGCCAGCAGTTACAGGGGGCTAGTCGATGAGCAGTTCTTC
CDR3: CASSYRGLVDEQFF

V: TRBV7-6
D: .
J: TRBJ1-6
size: .
DNA: TGTGCCAGCAGCTTAGGGGCTGAATCACCCCTCCACTTT
CDR3: CASSLGAESPLHF

V: TRBV6-1
D: .
J: TRBJ1-3
size: .
DNA: TGTGCCAGCAGTGAAGGGCCAGGGTTTCCCCTTGCTACTGGAAACACCATATATTTT
CDR3: CASSEGPGFPLATGNTIYF

V: TRBV19
D: TRBD1
J: TRBJ1-2
size: .
DNA: TGTGCCAGTAGGACTGGACAGGGATCTAACTATGGCTACACCTTC
CDR3: CASRTGQGSNYGYTF

V: TRBV16
D: TRBD2
J: TRBJ2-1
size: .
DNA: TGTGCCAGCAGCCAATGGGGGGGTAAAGACAATGAGCAGTTCTTC
CDR3: CASSQWGGKDNEQFF

V: TRBV9
D: TRBD1
J: TRBJ1-1
size: few
DNA: TGTGCCAGCAGTGACAGACAGGGAAGAGCTTTCTTT
CDR3: CASSDRQGRAFF

V: TRBV19
D: TRBD1
J: TRBJ1-5
size: .
DNA: TGTGCCAGCAGGGACAGGGTCGATCAGCCCCAGCATTTT
CDR3: CASRDRVDQPQHF

V: TRBV13
D: TRBD1
J: TRBJ1-2
size: once
DNA: TGTGCCAGCAGCCTGGGGACAGGTCCGGCGTCGGGCACCTTC
CDR3: CASSLGTGPASGTF

V: TRBV5-1
D: TRBD1
J: TRBJ2-1
size: .
DNA: TGCGCCAGCAGCTTGAAGGGACAGAACAATGAGCAGTTCTTC
CDR3: CASSLKGQNNEQFF

V: TRBV5-6
D: .
J: TRBJ2-2
size: .
DNA: TGTGCCAGCAGCTATCGGGACACCGGGGAGCTGTTTTTT
CDR3: CASSYRDTGELFF

V: TRBV7-8
D: .
J: TRBJ2-7
size: once
DNA: TGTGCCAGCAGCTTAAGAGCGCCCTACGAGCAGTACTTC
CDR3: CASSLRAPYEQYF

V: TRBV2
D: .
J: TRBJ1-3
size: .
DNA: TGTGCCAGCAGGAGAGGTCCGGGTGGAAACACCATATATTTT
CDR3: CASRRGPGGNTIYF

V: TRBV25-1
D: TRBD1
J: TRBJ2-7
size: .
DNA: TGTGCCAGCAGCCCCGGGACAGATCTCTACGAGCAGTACTTC
CDR3: CASSPGTDLYEQYF

V: TRBV18
D: .
J: TRBJ1-1
size: .
DNA: TGTGCCAGCTCACCGAGCTCGGGTGTTACTGAAGCTTTCTTT
CDR3: CASSPSSGVTEAFF

V: TRBV6-6
D: .
J: TRBJ2-3
size: .
DNA: TGTGCCAGCAGTAGCCCCCGACAGGCTAGCACAGATACGCAGTATTTT
CDR3: CASSSPRQASTDTQYF

V: TRBV4-2
D: TRBD1
J: TRBJ1-2
size: .
DNA: TGTGCCAGCAGCCAAGATGGGACAGGCTTCTATGGCTACACCTTC
CDR3: CASSQDGTGFYGYTF

V: TRBV19
D: .
J: TRBJ1-2
size: .
DNA: TGTGCCAGTAGTCCCGGGACTTATACAGCGTGGGGGGACTATGGCTACACCTTC
CDR3: CASSPGTYTAWGDYGYTF